The sequence of this T cell receptor (beta chain) was determined in a study of blood T cell repertoires in COVID-19. Study summary: PBMCs, B-cell-depleted T cells, or T cells provided the cDNA or gDNA that made up the material.

Only in-frame clones appear in the TCRdb table, and some are missing; sequencing was by immunoSEQ multiplex PCR. In the table there are over 95,000 clones, 85% of which are singletons. This TCR was sampled from a human donor in a cohort sampled during active COVID-19. Input material: peripheral blood.

The CDR3 is CARCPRGYSTDTQYF. The DNA of the CDR3 is TGTGCCAGATGCCCAAGGGGCTACAGCACAGATACGCAGTATTTT. V usage is TRBV3-1 (or the pseudogene TRBV3-2) and J usage is TRBJ2-3; maybe TRBD1 (5 bases). The CDR3 loop spans 15 amino acids. The V end lost 9 bases, the J end lost 0 bases, and 16 bases lay between the germline ends. Per the germline V gene, CDR1 is LGHDT and CDR2 is YNNKEL (reference sequence).